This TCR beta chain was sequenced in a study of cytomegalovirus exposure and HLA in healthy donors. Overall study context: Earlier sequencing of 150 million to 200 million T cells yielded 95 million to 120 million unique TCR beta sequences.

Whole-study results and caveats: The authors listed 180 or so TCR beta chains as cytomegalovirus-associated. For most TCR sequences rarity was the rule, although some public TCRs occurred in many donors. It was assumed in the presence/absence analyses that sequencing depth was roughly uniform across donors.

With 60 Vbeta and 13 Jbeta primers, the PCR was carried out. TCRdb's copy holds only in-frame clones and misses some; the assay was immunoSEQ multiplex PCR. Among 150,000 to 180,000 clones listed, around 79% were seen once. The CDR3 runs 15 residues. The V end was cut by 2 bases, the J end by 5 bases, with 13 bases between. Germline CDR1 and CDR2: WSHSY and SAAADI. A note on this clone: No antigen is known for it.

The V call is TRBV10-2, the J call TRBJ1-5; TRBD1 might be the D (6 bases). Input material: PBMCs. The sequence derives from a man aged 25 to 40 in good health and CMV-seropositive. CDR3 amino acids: CASSEPGAGDQPQHF. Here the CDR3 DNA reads TGCGCCAGCAGTGAGCCAGGGGCCGGAGATCAGCCCCAGCATTTT.